The 7 T cell receptor beta chains listed next were all sequenced from one sample in a study of T cell responses to AZD1222 COVID-19 vaccine. Clones were sequenced by immunoSEQ multiplex PCR, and TCRdb holds only the in-frame ones, with some missing. The table shows 140,000 to 150,000 clones, with about 93% occurring only once. The specimen comprised peripheral blood, sampled on day 0 of AZD1222 vaccination. These receptors were collected from an adult in good health.

The chain links TRBV4-2 to TRBJ2-1; TRBD1 matches at 7 bases. The CDR3 runs 17 residues. Germline V gene lookup returns CDR1 LGHNA and CDR2 YNFKEQ. V gave up 2 bases and J gave up 7 bases; unmatched junction bases: 14. Here the CDR3 DNA reads TGTGCCAGCAGCCAATATATCGGGACAGTGGATGGGAATGAGCAGTTCTTC. It translates to CASSQYIGTVDGNEQFF.

The CDR3 here is CASRDRSEKLFF. The CDR3, as DNA: TGTGCCAGCAGGGACAGGTCTGAAAAACTGTTTTTT. The chain couples TRBV2 to TRBJ1-4, with 7 bases lining up with TRBD1. With 6 bases clipped from V and 7 bases from J, the junction kept 2 bases outside the gene matches. The CDR3 covers 12 residues. Germline CDR1 and CDR2: SNHLY and FYNNEI.

The rearrangement uses TRBV12-3 or TRBV12-4 and TRBJ2-7; D not resolved. V was pared by 2 bases and J by 7 bases, with 12 bases between. The CDR3 extends over 13 amino acids. Here the CDR3 reads CASSLYGLGEQYF. The CDR3 nucleotides read TGTGCCAGCAGTTTATATGGCCTTGGAGAGCAGTACTTC.

This chain joins TRBV5-4 and TRBJ2-7; D not certain. The V gene's germline CDR1 is SGHNT and CDR2 YYREEE (reference sequence). V lost 1 base to trimming and J lost 3 bases, with 5 bases between them. The CDR3 is 12 residues long. For the CDR3, the DNA is TGTGCCAGCAGCTTGAGCAACTACGAGCAGTACTTC. Translating it yields CASSLSNYEQYF.

This clone showed up just once. This rearrangement joins TRBV5-6 to TRBJ1-2; TRBD1 might be the D (6 bases). This CDR3 is built from 14 residues. The V and J ends lost 0 bases and 8 bases respectively, with 14 bases between them. Germline-derived CDR1 and CDR2 are SGHDT and YYEEEE. In DNA, the CDR3 is TGTGCCAGCAGCTTGGGACAGGTCGACAGGGGCTACACCTTC. This translates into CASSLGQVDRGYTF. Full variable domain (missing parts from reference TRBV5-6 and TRBJ1-2): DAGVTQSPTHLIKTRGQQVTLRCSPKSGHDTVSWYQQALGQGPQFIFQYYEEEERQRGNFPDRFSGHQFPNYSSELNVNALLLGDSALYLCASSLGQVDRGYTFGSGTRLTVV.

V gene TRBV4-2 combines with J gene TRBJ2-1; D is ambiguous. V was shortened by 0 bases and J by 9 bases, with 12 bases between the two germline ends. The germline V gene encodes CDR1 LGHNA and CDR2 YNFKEQ. The CDR3 extends over 14 amino acids. In DNA form, the CDR3 reads TGTGCCAGCAGCCAAGAAGGTGGAGTACCTGAGCAGTTCTTC. It translates to CASSQEGGVPEQFF.

The chain carries TRBV11-2 and TRBJ1-2, with D hard to call. The CDR3 loop spans 14 amino acids. Germline V gene data show CDR1 as SGHAT and CDR2 as FQNNGV. V was cut by 0 bases and J by 7 bases, with 12 bases left in between. This chain's CDR3 is CASSLDRLVGGYTF. The CDR3 coding sequence is TGTGCCAGCAGCTTAGATCGGTTGGTGGGTGGCTACACCTTC. The variable domain in full, with the rest retrieved from reference TRBV11-2 and TRBJ1-2, is EAGVAQSPRYKIIEKRQSVAFWCNPISGHATLYWYQQILGQGPKLLIQFQNNGVVDDSQLPKDRFSAERLKGVDSTLKIQPAKLEDSAVYLCASSLDRLVGGYTFGSGTRLTVV.